This is a list of T cell receptor beta chains from one sample in a study of beta chain features in type 1 diabetes. Assay used: immunoSEQ multiplex PCR; TCRdb lists only in-frame clones, some missing. The table has about 230,000 clones, 9.6% seen once. What was sequenced was naive CD4+ T cells from blood. Receptor source: a woman under 30 in good health. The CDR3 runs from the conserved cysteine through the conserved F or W. D genes are given only for firm matches. A clone size is listed for some rows: how often the clone was seen (once, few, many), or a class if it is expanded.

j_gene: TRBJ2-5; d_gene: TRBD2; v_gene: TRBV2; abundance: few; CDR3nt: TGTGCCACGGCGGGGGAAGAGACCCAGTACTTC; CDR3aa: CATAGEETQYF
j_gene: TRBJ1-1; d_gene: .; v_gene: TRBV7-3; abundance: few; CDR3nt: TGTGCCAGCAGCCTCAACAGGGTTGGGGTCATGGACACTGAAGCTTTCTTT; CDR3aa: CASSLNRVGVMDTEAFF
j_gene: TRBJ2-7; d_gene: .; v_gene: TRBV5-4; abundance: few; CDR3nt: TGTGCCAGCAGCAGGAGGGATAGCTCCTACGAGCAGTACTTC; CDR3aa: CASSRRDSSYEQYF
j_gene: TRBJ2-1; d_gene: TRBD1; v_gene: TRBV5-6; abundance: few; CDR3nt: TGTGCCAGCAGCTTGTTGGGGACAGGGGTAGGGAATGAGCAGTTCTTC; CDR3aa: CASSLLGTGVGNEQFF
j_gene: TRBJ1-5; d_gene: .; v_gene: TRBV18; abundance: .; CDR3nt: TGTGCCAGCTCACTCCGACAAGATCAGCCCCAGCATTTT; CDR3aa: CASSLRQDQPQHF
j_gene: TRBJ2-3; d_gene: TRBD2; v_gene: TRBV5-1; abundance: few; CDR3nt: TGCGCCAGCAGTAGCGGGAGGCCGACGAGACGCACAGATACGCAGTATTTT; CDR3aa: CASSSGRPTRRTDTQYF
j_gene: TRBJ2-1; d_gene: TRBD2; v_gene: TRBV29-1; abundance: .; CDR3nt: TGCAGCGTTGGATCTCCTAGCGGACGATACAATGAGCAGTTCTTC; CDR3aa: CSVGSPSGRYNEQFF
j_gene: TRBJ1-5; d_gene: TRBD1; v_gene: TRBV7-4; abundance: .; CDR3nt: TGTGCCAGCAGCGTCGACAGGGGTGAAATGGAGCAGCCCCAGCATTTT; CDR3aa: CASSVDRGEMEQPQHF
j_gene: TRBJ1-4; d_gene: TRBD1; v_gene: TRBV14; abundance: few; CDR3nt: TGTGCCAGCAGCCAAGTAGGCAGGGGGCGCGAAAAACTGTTTTTT; CDR3aa: CASSQVGRGREKLFF
j_gene: TRBJ1-3; d_gene: .; v_gene: TRBV15; abundance: .; CDR3nt: TGTGCCACCAGCAGAGATAGAGGGTCTGGAAACACCATATATTTT; CDR3aa: CATSRDRGSGNTIYF
j_gene: TRBJ2-3; d_gene: .; v_gene: TRBV4-2; abundance: few; CDR3nt: TGTGCCAGCAGCCAAGGGAACAGGGTAACAGATACGCAGTATTTT; CDR3aa: CASSQGNRVTDTQYF
j_gene: TRBJ1-2; d_gene: .; v_gene: TRBV5-1; abundance: few; CDR3nt: TGCGCCAGCAGCCCGACAGACAGGCCAGGGGGCTACACCTTC; CDR3aa: CASSPTDRPGGYTF
j_gene: TRBJ1-1; d_gene: .; v_gene: TRBV29-1; abundance: many; CDR3nt: TGCAGCGTACAGGGTGGGACTGAAGCTTTCTTT; CDR3aa: CSVQGGTEAFF
j_gene: TRBJ2-7; d_gene: .; v_gene: TRBV10-3; abundance: few; CDR3nt: TGTGCCATCAGTGAGATCCCTTACGAGCAGTACTTC; CDR3aa: CAISEIPYEQYF
j_gene: TRBJ2-7; d_gene: .; v_gene: TRBV6-1; abundance: .; CDR3nt: TGTGCCAGCAGTGACACGGGGACACCGGTTCTCTACGAGCAGTACTTC; CDR3aa: CASSDTGTPVLYEQYF
j_gene: TRBJ2-1; d_gene: .; v_gene: TRBV6-1; abundance: .; CDR3nt: TGTGCCAGCAGCGGACTTCTCGATGAGCAGTTCTTC; CDR3aa: CASSGLLDEQFF
j_gene: TRBJ1-2; d_gene: .; v_gene: TRBV9; abundance: .; CDR3nt: TGTGCCAGCAGCGGCCAGTATGGAGGGGATGGCTACACCTTC; CDR3aa: CASSGQYGGDGYTF
j_gene: TRBJ2-7; d_gene: TRBD2; v_gene: TRBV18; abundance: .; CDR3nt: TGTGCCAGCTCCCATGAAGGCGGGAGCTACGAGCAGTACTTC; CDR3aa: CASSHEGGSYEQYF
j_gene: TRBJ1-3; d_gene: TRBD1; v_gene: TRBV2; abundance: .; CDR3nt: TGTGCCACCAAAGGACAGGGGGTTTCTGGAAACACCATATATTTT; CDR3aa: CATKGQGVSGNTIYF
j_gene: TRBJ2-2; d_gene: TRBD1; v_gene: TRBV27; abundance: .; CDR3nt: TGTGCCAGCAGTCACAGGGGGCGCGGGGACACCGGGGAGCTGTTTTTT; CDR3aa: CASSHRGRGDTGELFF
j_gene: TRBJ2-7; d_gene: .; v_gene: TRBV5-1; abundance: .; CDR3nt: TGCGCCAGCAGCCCCACCTTAGCGAGTGAGCAGTACTTC; CDR3aa: CASSPTLASEQYF
j_gene: TRBJ2-3; d_gene: .; v_gene: TRBV2; abundance: few; CDR3nt: TGTGCCAGCAGTGAGCAAGGAGTAGATACGCAGTATTTT; CDR3aa: CASSEQGVDTQYF
j_gene: TRBJ1-5; d_gene: TRBD1; v_gene: TRBV13; abundance: once; CDR3nt: TGTGCCAGCAGCTTAGGGCCGGGACAGCCCAATCAGTCCCAGCATTTT; CDR3aa: CASSLGPGQPNQSQHF
j_gene: TRBJ2-4; d_gene: TRBD1; v_gene: TRBV27; abundance: few; CDR3nt: TGTGCCAGCAGACCTCGGACAGGGGAAAACATTCAGTACTTC; CDR3aa: CASRPRTGENIQYF
j_gene: TRBJ1-4; d_gene: TRBD1; v_gene: TRBV5-4; abundance: few; CDR3nt: TGTGCCAGCAGCTTACGACAGGGTATTAATGAAAAACTGTTTTTT; CDR3aa: CASSLRQGINEKLFF
j_gene: TRBJ2-7; d_gene: .; v_gene: TRBV7-9; abundance: few; CDR3nt: TGTGCCAGCACCAGGGACTTTGGGGAGCAGTACTTC; CDR3aa: CASTRDFGEQYF
j_gene: TRBJ1-4; d_gene: TRBD1; v_gene: TRBV5-6; abundance: few; CDR3nt: TGTGCCAGCAGCGTAATTGACAGGGGCTTTGAAAAACTGTTTTTT; CDR3aa: CASSVIDRGFEKLFF
j_gene: TRBJ2-1; d_gene: TRBD1; v_gene: TRBV2; abundance: few; CDR3nt: TGTGCCAGCACGGGACAGTCCTACAATGAGCAGTTCTTC; CDR3aa: CASTGQSYNEQFF
j_gene: TRBJ1-2; d_gene: TRBD1; v_gene: TRBV27; abundance: few; CDR3nt: TGTGCCAGCAGCCTGCGGAGGACAGGGGACCTTAACTATGGCTACACCTTC; CDR3aa: CASSLRRTGDLNYGYTF
j_gene: TRBJ2-1; d_gene: .; v_gene: TRBV10-3; abundance: .; CDR3nt: TGTGCCATCAGTGAGACAGCCGCCTACAATGAGCAGTTCTTC; CDR3aa: CAISETAAYNEQFF
j_gene: TRBJ2-5; d_gene: TRBD1; v_gene: TRBV20-1; abundance: .; CDR3nt: TGCAGTGCGGACAGGGAAGAGACCCAGTACTTC; CDR3aa: CSADREETQYF
j_gene: TRBJ2-7; d_gene: .; v_gene: TRBV7-2; abundance: .; CDR3nt: TGTGCCAGCAGCCCCTCGGGACTCGTTGACTACGAGCAGTACTTC; CDR3aa: CASSPSGLVDYEQYF
j_gene: TRBJ1-6; d_gene: TRBD1; v_gene: TRBV5-4; abundance: .; CDR3nt: TGTGCCAGCAGCTTGGCCAGGGGGGAAAATTCACCCCTCCACTTT; CDR3aa: CASSLARGENSPLHF
j_gene: TRBJ1-3; d_gene: .; v_gene: TRBV18; abundance: .; CDR3nt: TGTGCCAGCTCACCAGGTCAGGCTCGCTCTGGAAACACCATATATTTT; CDR3aa: CASSPGQARSGNTIYF
j_gene: TRBJ2-1; d_gene: .; v_gene: TRBV2; abundance: .; CDR3nt: TGTGCCGGAGGGGCCTACAATGAGCAGTTCTTC; CDR3aa: CAGGAYNEQFF
j_gene: TRBJ1-3; d_gene: TRBD1; v_gene: TRBV4-2; abundance: .; CDR3nt: TGTGCCAGCAGCCATCCCGTCAGGGGGGAAACCTCTGGAAACACCATATATTTT; CDR3aa: CASSHPVRGETSGNTIYF
j_gene: TRBJ2-1; d_gene: TRBD2; v_gene: TRBV18; abundance: few; CDR3nt: TGTGCCAGCTCACCCCCATTTGGTAGCGGGGGGGCAGGGGGCTCCTACAATGAGCAGTTCTTC; CDR3aa: CASSPPFGSGGAGGSYNEQFF
j_gene: TRBJ1-5; d_gene: TRBD1; v_gene: TRBV6-1; abundance: .; CDR3nt: TGTGCCAGCAGGGGACAGAGGAGCAATCAGCCCCAGCATTTT; CDR3aa: CASRGQRSNQPQHF
j_gene: TRBJ2-3; d_gene: TRBD2; v_gene: TRBV5-6; abundance: few; CDR3nt: TGTGCCAGCAGCCCACTAGCGGATAGCACAGATACGCAGTATTTT; CDR3aa: CASSPLADSTDTQYF
j_gene: TRBJ2-3; d_gene: TRBD2; v_gene: TRBV7-9; abundance: few; CDR3nt: TGTGCCAGCAGCTTAGTACTAGCGGGAGCTGGAGATACGCAGTATTTT; CDR3aa: CASSLVLAGAGDTQYF
j_gene: TRBJ2-1; d_gene: .; v_gene: TRBV5-1; abundance: few; CDR3nt: TGCGCCAGCAGCTTGGGTGTATCCTACAATGAGCAGTTCTTC; CDR3aa: CASSLGVSYNEQFF
j_gene: TRBJ2-3; d_gene: TRBD1; v_gene: TRBV11-2; abundance: .; CDR3nt: TGTGCCAGCAGCCTGGACAGGGGGGGGGATACGCAGTATTTT; CDR3aa: CASSLDRGGDTQYF
j_gene: TRBJ2-2; d_gene: TRBD1; v_gene: TRBV4-1; abundance: .; CDR3nt: TGCGCCAGCAGCCAAGGGACCAGGGGGCTGAACACCGGGGAGCTGTTTTTT; CDR3aa: CASSQGTRGLNTGELFF
j_gene: TRBJ2-1; d_gene: TRBD2; v_gene: TRBV30; abundance: .; CDR3nt: TGTGCCGGGAGACTAGCGAGATACAATGAGCAGTTCTTC; CDR3aa: CAGRLARYNEQFF
j_gene: TRBJ2-2; d_gene: .; v_gene: TRBV5-1; abundance: few; CDR3nt: TGCGCCAGCAGCCCGGTTTTGTCCCAGGGAATTCGGACCGGGGAGCTGTTTTTT; CDR3aa: CASSPVLSQGIRTGELFF
j_gene: TRBJ2-5; d_gene: TRBD2; v_gene: TRBV19; abundance: .; CDR3nt: TGTGCCAGTAGTAAGCGGGAGGGCCTACAGACCCAGTACTTC; CDR3aa: CASSKREGLQTQYF
j_gene: TRBJ1-6; d_gene: .; v_gene: TRBV11-2; abundance: few; CDR3nt: TGTGCCAGCAGCCCGGGACTCCTCGGGCCCCTCCACTTT; CDR3aa: CASSPGLLGPLHF
j_gene: TRBJ1-2; d_gene: .; v_gene: TRBV30; abundance: few; CDR3nt: TGTGCCTGGAGCCGAAAAATCTCAGGGAGGGGTTATGGCTACACCTTC; CDR3aa: CAWSRKISGRGYGYTF
j_gene: TRBJ2-7; d_gene: TRBD1; v_gene: TRBV7-2; abundance: .; CDR3nt: TGTGCCAGCAGCTTCCGGGACAGGTACGAGCAGTACTTC; CDR3aa: CASSFRDRYEQYF
j_gene: TRBJ2-7; d_gene: .; v_gene: TRBV25-1; abundance: .; CDR3nt: TGTGCCAGAGGAAGGAAGGGGGCGGGGTACGAGCAGTACTTC; CDR3aa: CARGRKGAGYEQYF
j_gene: TRBJ1-2; d_gene: .; v_gene: TRBV19; abundance: .; CDR3nt: TGTGCCAGTAGTGTCTCTCTCGGGAAATATGGCTACACCTTC; CDR3aa: CASSVSLGKYGYTF
j_gene: TRBJ2-7; d_gene: TRBD1; v_gene: TRBV29-1; abundance: few; CDR3nt: TGCAGCGTGAGGCAGGGGGTCAGCTACGAGCAGTACTTC; CDR3aa: CSVRQGVSYEQYF
j_gene: TRBJ2-7; d_gene: TRBD2; v_gene: TRBV5-1; abundance: .; CDR3nt: TGCGCCAGCAGCCCGGACTTTGGGACTAGCGGAGGGGGCCTTTCCTACGAGCAGTACTTC; CDR3aa: CASSPDFGTSGGGLSYEQYF
j_gene: TRBJ1-2; d_gene: TRBD1; v_gene: TRBV5-1; abundance: .; CDR3nt: TGCGCCAGCAGCTTGGAGGGGACAGGGGAAGCTGGCTACACCTTC; CDR3aa: CASSLEGTGEAGYTF
j_gene: TRBJ1-4; d_gene: .; v_gene: TRBV30; abundance: many; CDR3nt: TGTGCCGGAGGGCGTGGGGAAAAACTGTTTTTT; CDR3aa: CAGGRGEKLFF
j_gene: TRBJ1-2; d_gene: TRBD1; v_gene: TRBV5-6; abundance: few; CDR3nt: TGTGCCAGCAGCGCCCGGGACAGGGTACGGGGAGGCTACACCTTC; CDR3aa: CASSARDRVRGGYTF
j_gene: TRBJ1-2; d_gene: .; v_gene: TRBV30; abundance: few; CDR3nt: TGTGCCTGGAGTTTAAAGGCAGGGAGGAACTATGGCTACACCTTC; CDR3aa: CAWSLKAGRNYGYTF